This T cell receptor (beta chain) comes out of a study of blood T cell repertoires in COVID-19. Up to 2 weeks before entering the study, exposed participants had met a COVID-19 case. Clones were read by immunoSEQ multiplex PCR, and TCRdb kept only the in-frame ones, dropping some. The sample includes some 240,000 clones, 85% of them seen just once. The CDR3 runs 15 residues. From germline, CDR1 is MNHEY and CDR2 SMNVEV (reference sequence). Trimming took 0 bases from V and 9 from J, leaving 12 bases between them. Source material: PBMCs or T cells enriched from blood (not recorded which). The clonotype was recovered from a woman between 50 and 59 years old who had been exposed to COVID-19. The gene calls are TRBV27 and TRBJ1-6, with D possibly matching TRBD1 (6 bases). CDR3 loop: CASSLSRGGVSPLHF. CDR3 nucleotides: TGTGCCAGCAGTTTATCGCGCGGGGGCGTTTCACCCCTCCACTTT.